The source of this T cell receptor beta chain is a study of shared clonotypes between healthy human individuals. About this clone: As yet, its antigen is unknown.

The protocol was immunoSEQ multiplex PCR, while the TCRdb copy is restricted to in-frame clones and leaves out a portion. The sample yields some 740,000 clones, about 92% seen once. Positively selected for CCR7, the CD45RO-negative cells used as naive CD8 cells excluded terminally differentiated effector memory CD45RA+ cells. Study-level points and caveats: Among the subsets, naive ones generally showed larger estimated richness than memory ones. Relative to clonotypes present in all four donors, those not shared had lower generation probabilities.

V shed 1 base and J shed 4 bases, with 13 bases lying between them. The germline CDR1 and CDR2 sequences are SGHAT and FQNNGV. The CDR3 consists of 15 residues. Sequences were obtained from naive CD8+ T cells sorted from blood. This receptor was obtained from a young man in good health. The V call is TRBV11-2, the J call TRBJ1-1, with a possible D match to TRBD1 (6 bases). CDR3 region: CASSLVPGASTEAFF. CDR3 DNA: TGTGCCAGCAGCTTAGTGCCGGGGGCGAGCACTGAAGCTTTCTTT. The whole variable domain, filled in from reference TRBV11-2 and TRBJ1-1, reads EAGVAQSPRYKIIEKRQSVAFWCNPISGHATLYWYQQILGQGPKLLIQFQNNGVVDDSQLPKDRFSAERLKGVDSTLKIQPAKLEDSAVYLCASSLVPGASTEAFFGQGTRLTVV.